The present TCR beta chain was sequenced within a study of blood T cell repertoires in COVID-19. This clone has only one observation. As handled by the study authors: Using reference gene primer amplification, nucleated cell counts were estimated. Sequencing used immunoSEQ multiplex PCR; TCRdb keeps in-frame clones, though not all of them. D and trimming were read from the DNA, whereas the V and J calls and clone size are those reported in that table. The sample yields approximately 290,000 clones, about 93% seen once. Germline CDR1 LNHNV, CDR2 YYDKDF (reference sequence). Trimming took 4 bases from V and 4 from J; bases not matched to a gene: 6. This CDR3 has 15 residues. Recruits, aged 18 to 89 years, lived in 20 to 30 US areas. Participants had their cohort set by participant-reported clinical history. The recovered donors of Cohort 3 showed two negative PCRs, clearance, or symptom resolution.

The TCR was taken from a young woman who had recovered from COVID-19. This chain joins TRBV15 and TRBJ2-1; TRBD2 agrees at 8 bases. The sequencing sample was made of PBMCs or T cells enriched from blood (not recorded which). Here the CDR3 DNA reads TGTGCCACCAGCACCGATAGCGGGATGTACAATGAGCAGTTCTTC. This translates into CATSTDSGMYNEQFF.